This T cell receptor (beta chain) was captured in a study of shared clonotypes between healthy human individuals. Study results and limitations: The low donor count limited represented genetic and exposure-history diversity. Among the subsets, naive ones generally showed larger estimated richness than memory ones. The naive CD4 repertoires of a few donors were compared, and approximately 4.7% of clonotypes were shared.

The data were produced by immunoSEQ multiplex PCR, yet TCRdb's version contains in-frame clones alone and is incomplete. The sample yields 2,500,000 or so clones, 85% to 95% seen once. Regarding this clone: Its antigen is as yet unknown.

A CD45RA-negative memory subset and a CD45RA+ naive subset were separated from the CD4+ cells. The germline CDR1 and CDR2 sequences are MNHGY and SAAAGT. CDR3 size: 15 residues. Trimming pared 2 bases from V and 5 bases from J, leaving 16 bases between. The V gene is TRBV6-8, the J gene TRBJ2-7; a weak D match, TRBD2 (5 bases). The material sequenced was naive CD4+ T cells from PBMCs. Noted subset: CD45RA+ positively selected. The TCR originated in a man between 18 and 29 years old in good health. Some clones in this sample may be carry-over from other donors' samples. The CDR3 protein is CASSYRIRDAHEQYF. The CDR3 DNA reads TGTGCCAGCAGTTACCGTATACGGGATGCCCACGAGCAGTACTTC.